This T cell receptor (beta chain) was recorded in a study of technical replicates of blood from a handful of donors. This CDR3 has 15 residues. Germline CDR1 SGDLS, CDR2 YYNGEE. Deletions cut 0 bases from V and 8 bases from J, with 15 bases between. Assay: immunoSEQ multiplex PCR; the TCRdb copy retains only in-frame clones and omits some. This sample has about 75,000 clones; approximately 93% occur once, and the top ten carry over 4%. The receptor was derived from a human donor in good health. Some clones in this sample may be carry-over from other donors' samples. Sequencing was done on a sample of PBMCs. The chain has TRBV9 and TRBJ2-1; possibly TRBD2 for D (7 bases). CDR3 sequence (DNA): TGTGCCAGCAGCGTAGGCGGGGGCCCTAGCGATGAGCAGTTCTTC. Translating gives CASSVGGGPSDEQFF.